These T cell receptor beta chains were read from a single sample in a study of CD8 T cells in ankylosing spondylitis. Each CDR3 protein is one row after TCRdb ran MiXCR on the 5' RACE reads. The repertoire includes about 270,000 distinct CDR3 sequences, under 35% of them detected once, and approximately 4.6% sits in the top ten. Sequences were obtained from blood, either unsorted or a sorted T cell fraction (not recorded which). Receptors were obtained from a male donor with ankylosing spondylitis or in good health (not recorded which). Each CDR3 is given with its conserved first and last residue. The D gene is left open where the match is weak. Clone size is given for some rows only: seen once, a few or many times, or a class if the clone is expanded.

v_gene	j_gene	d_gene	abundance	CDR3nt	CDR3aa
TRBV20-1	TRBJ1-2	.	.	TGCAGTGCTCTCAGTTCGGAGGGCTACACCTTC	CSALSSEGYTF
TRBV7-6	TRBJ2-7	.	.	TGTGCCAGCAGCTTAGATCCGGCAGGTCTAGGCTACGAGCAGTACTTC	CASSLDPAGLGYEQYF
TRBV29-1	TRBJ2-1	TRBD2	few	TGCAGCGGGGTAGCGGGGGGCTTGGATGAGCAGTTCTTC	CSGVAGGLDEQFF
TRBV5-4	TRBJ2-5	TRBD1	few	TGTGCCAGCAGCTTGGTGCCGGGGACAGCAGAGACCCAGTACTTC	CASSLVPGTAETQYF
TRBV4-1	TRBJ1-1	TRBD1	.	TGCGCCAGCAGCCAAGCAACTATAGGACAGGGGTCATCCAGAACTTTCTTT	CASSQATIGQGSSRTFF
TRBV4-2	TRBJ1-3	.	.	TGTGCCAGCAGCCAAGATCCGGGCCCCGGAAACACCATATATTTT	CASSQDPGPGNTIYF
TRBV6-5	TRBJ2-3	.	.	TGTGCCAGCAGTTACGGGGATCTGACAGATACGCAGTATTTT	CASSYGDLTDTQYF
TRBV7-8	TRBJ2-3	.	.	TGTGCCAGCATGAAGGATACGCAGTATTTT	CASMKDTQYF
TRBV7-6	TRBJ1-6	TRBD1	few	TGTGCCAGCAGCGCCAGGGGGGAAGCTAATTCACCCCTCCACTTT	CASSARGEANSPLHF
TRBV12-3/TRBV12-4	TRBJ1-2	TRBD1	once	TGTGCCAGCAGGGGGGGACAGGAGAACTATGGCTACACCTTC	CASRGGQENYGYTF
TRBV5-1	TRBJ2-7	.	.	TGCGCCAGCAGCCCTAACTATGGGACACTAAACGCCTACGAGCAGTACTTC	CASSPNYGTLNAYEQYF
TRBV12-3/TRBV12-4	TRBJ2-7	.	.	TGTGCCAGCAGCCGACAGGCCTCCTACGAGCAGTACTTC	CASSRQASYEQYF
TRBV12-3/TRBV12-4	TRBJ2-1	TRBD2	.	TGTGCCAGCAGGTGGGCGCTAGCGGGTGGCAATGAGCAGTTCTTC	CASRWALAGGNEQFF
TRBV20-1	TRBJ2-2	TRBD2	few	TGCAGTGCTAGAGACCAGACTAGCGTCAGCGGGGAGCTGTTTTTT	CSARDQTSVSGELFF
TRBV29-1	TRBJ2-1	.	.	TGCAGCGTCCGGGACCCCACTAATGAGCAGTTCTTC	CSVRDPTNEQFF
TRBV10-3	TRBJ2-4	TRBD1	.	TGTGCCATCAGACCGACAGGGACAGCCAAAAACATTCAGTACTTC	CAIRPTGTAKNIQYF
TRBV5-5	TRBJ2-7	.	few	TGTGCCAGCAGCTTGGGATATTCGACAGCCGACGAGCAGTACTTC	CASSLGYSTADEQYF
TRBV7-2	TRBJ1-1	.	.	TGTGCCAGCAGCCCTGGACAGCGGAAGAGGGCTTTCTTT	CASSPGQRKRAFF
TRBV29-1	TRBJ2-7	TRBD1	.	TGCAGCATCTGGACAGGGGCAGGCGAGCAGTACTTC	CSIWTGAGEQYF
TRBV20-1	TRBJ2-7	TRBD1	.	TGCAGTGCTAGAGATTTCGGACAGGGGGCCTACGAGCAGTACTTC	CSARDFGQGAYEQYF
TRBV20-1	TRBJ2-2	.	few	TGCAGTGCTTACAACACCGGGGAGCTGTTTTTT	CSAYNTGELFF
TRBV5-1	TRBJ2-3	.	few	TGCGCCAGCAGTAAGGGAGCTATGGGCACAGATACGCAGTATTTT	CASSKGAMGTDTQYF
TRBV29-1	TRBJ2-7	TRBD2	.	TGCAGCGTTGGGTCTAGCGGGGAGTGCTACGAGCAGTACTTC	CSVGSSGECYEQYF
TRBV15	TRBJ2-5	.	.	TGTGCCACCAGCAGAGGAAAGTCAGCTCAAGAGACCCAGTACTTC	CATSRGKSAQETQYF
TRBV28	TRBJ2-7	TRBD1	.	TGTGCCAGCAGGTCGGGACAGACCTACGAGCAGTACTTC	CASRSGQTYEQYF
TRBV12-3/TRBV12-4	TRBJ1-5	.	.	TGTGCCAGCTCTCCGGCTAATAGCAATCAGCCCCAGCATTTT	CASSPANSNQPQHF
TRBV5-1	TRBJ2-1	.	.	TGCGCCAGCACCTCGGGGGTTGAGCAGTTCTTC	CASTSGVEQFF
TRBV20-1	TRBJ2-3	TRBD2	.	TGCAGTGCTAGAGTTGGCGGGGGGGCGCGGAACACAGATACGCAGTATTTT	CSARVGGGARNTDTQYF
TRBV5-1	TRBJ2-7	TRBD1	.	TGCGCCAGCAGTTTCGGACAGGGCCCCTACGAGCAGTACTTC	CASSFGQGPYEQYF
TRBV20-1	TRBJ2-2	.	.	TGCAGTGCCCGGCCCTACAGGAGAAACACCGGGGAGCTGTTTTTT	CSARPYRRNTGELFF
TRBV6-6	TRBJ1-5	.	few	TGTGCCAGCAGTAAGGGACCCGAACGGCCCCAGCATTTT	CASSKGPERPQHF
TRBV20-1	TRBJ2-7	.	.	TGCAGTGCTCCCCCCCCGCCCTCCTACGAGCAGTACTTC	CSAPPPPSYEQYF
TRBV7-8	TRBJ2-7	.	.	TGTGCCAGCAGCTTAGCAGGGAGTCACGAGCAGTACTTC	CASSLAGSHEQYF
TRBV15	TRBJ2-5	TRBD2	.	TGTGCCACCAGCGAGGGAGGGGTCCAAGAGACCCAGTACTTC	CATSEGGVQETQYF
TRBV10-3	TRBJ2-5	.	.	TGTGCCATCGCCGGGGCCAAAGAGACCCAGTACTTC	CAIAGAKETQYF
TRBV10-3	TRBJ2-7	.	.	TGTGCCACCAACTCGGAGCCCTCCTACGAGCAGTACTTC	CATNSEPSYEQYF
TRBV7-9	TRBJ2-5	.	few	TGTGCCAGCAGCACTCGGTATCAAGAGACCCAGTACTTC	CASSTRYQETQYF
TRBV12-3/TRBV12-4	TRBJ2-5	.	.	TGTGCCAGCAGACTCGGGGACCAAGAGACCCAGTACTTC	CASRLGDQETQYF
TRBV29-1	TRBJ2-1	TRBD1	few	TGCAGCGTTGAAAAGTGGTGGGACAGGGGCTTCGATGAGCAGTTCTTC	CSVEKWWDRGFDEQFF
TRBV20-1	TRBJ2-5	.	.	TGCAGTGACCGGGATGGGAACAGACAAGAGACCCAGTACTTC	CSDRDGNRQETQYF
TRBV5-6	TRBJ1-1	.	once	TGTGCCAGCAGCTCTACCGACTTCCAAACGAACACTGAAGCTTTCTTT	CASSSTDFQTNTEAFF